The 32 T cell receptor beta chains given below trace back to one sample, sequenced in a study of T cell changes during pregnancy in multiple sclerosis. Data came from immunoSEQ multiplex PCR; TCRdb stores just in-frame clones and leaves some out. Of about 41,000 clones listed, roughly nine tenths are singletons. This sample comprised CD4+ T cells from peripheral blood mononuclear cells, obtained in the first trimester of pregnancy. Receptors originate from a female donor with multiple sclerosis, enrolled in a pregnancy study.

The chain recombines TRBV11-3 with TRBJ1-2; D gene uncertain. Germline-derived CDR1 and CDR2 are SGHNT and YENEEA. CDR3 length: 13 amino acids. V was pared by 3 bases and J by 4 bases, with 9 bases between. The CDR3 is CASSFGPIYGYTF. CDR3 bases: TGTGCCAGCAGCTTTGGGCCGATCTATGGCTACACCTTC.

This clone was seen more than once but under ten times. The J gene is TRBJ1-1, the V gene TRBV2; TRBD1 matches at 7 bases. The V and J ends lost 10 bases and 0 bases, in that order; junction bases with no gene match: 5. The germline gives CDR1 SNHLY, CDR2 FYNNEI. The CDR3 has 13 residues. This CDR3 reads CATMDRLNTEAFF. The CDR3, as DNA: TGTGCCACCATGGACAGGCTGAACACTGAAGCTTTCTTT. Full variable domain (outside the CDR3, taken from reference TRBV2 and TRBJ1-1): EPEVTQTPSHQVTQMGQEVILRCVPISNHLYFYWYRQILGQKVEFLVSFYNNEISEKSEIFDDQFSVERPDGSNFTLKIRSTKLEDSAMYFCATMDRLNTEAFFGQGTRLTVV.

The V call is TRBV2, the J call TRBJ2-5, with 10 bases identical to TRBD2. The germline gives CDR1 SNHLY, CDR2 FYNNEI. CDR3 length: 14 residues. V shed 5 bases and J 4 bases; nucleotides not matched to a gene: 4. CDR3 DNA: TGTGCCAGCAGTTCTAGCGGGAGTGGAGAGACCCAGTACTTC. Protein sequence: CASSSSGSGETQYF.

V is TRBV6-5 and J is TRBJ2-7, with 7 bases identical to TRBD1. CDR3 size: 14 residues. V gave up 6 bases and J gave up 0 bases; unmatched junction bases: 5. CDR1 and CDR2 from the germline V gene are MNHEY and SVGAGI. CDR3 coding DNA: TGTGCCAGCAGCCGACAGGGTCGCTCCTACGAGCAGTACTTC. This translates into CASSRQGRSYEQYF.

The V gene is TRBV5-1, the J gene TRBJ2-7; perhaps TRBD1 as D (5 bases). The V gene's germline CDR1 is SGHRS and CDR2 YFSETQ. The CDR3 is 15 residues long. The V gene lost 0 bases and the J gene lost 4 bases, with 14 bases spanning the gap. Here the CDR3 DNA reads TGCGCCAGCAGCTTGGCCGGGTCAGGGTGGTACGAGCAGTACTTC. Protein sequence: CASSLAGSGWYEQYF.

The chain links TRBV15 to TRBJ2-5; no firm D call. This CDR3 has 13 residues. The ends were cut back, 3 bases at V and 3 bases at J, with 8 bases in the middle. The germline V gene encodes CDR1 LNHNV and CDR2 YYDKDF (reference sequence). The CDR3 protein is CATSRATEETQYF. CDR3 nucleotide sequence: TGTGCCACCAGCAGGGCGACTGAAGAGACCCAGTACTTC.

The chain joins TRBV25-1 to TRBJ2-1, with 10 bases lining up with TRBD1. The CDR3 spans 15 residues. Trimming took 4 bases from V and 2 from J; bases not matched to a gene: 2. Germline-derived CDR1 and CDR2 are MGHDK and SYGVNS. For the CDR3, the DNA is TGTGCCAGCAGTGGGGACAGGGGCCCCTACAATGAGCAGTTCTTC. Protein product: CASSGDRGPYNEQFF.

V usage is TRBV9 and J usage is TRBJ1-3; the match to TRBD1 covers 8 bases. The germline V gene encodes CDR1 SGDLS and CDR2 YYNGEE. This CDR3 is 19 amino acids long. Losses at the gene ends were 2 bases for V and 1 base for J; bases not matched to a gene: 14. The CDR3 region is CASSVYGQGHSGSGNTIYF. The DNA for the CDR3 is TGTGCCAGCAGCGTCTACGGACAGGGACACAGTGGATCTGGAAACACCATATATTTT.

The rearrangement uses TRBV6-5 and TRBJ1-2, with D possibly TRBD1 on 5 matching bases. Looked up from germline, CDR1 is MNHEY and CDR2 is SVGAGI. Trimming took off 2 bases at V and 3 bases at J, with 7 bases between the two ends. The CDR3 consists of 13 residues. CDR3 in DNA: TGTGCCAGCAGTTACGCGGGGGACTATGGCTACACCTTC. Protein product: CASSYAGDYGYTF.

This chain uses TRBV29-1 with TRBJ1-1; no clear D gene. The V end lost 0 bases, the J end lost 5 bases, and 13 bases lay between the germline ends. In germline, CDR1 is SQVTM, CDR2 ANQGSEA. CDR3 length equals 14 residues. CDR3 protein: CSVEDGLGGTEAFF. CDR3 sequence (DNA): TGCAGCGTTGAAGACGGGCTTGGAGGGACTGAAGCTTTCTTT.

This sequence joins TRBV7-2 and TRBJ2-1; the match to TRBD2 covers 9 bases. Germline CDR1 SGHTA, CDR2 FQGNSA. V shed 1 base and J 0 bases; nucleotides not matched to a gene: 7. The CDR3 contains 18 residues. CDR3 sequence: CASSLVASGMGSYNEQFF. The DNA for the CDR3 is TGTGCCAGCAGCTTAGTGGCTAGCGGGATGGGCTCCTACAATGAGCAGTTCTTC. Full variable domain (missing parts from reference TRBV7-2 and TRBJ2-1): GAGVSQSPSNKVTEKGKDVELRCDPISGHTALYWYRQSLGQGLEFLIYFQGNSAPDKSGLPSDRFSAERTGGSVSTLTIQRTQQEDSAVYLCASSLVASGMGSYNEQFFGPGTRLTVL.

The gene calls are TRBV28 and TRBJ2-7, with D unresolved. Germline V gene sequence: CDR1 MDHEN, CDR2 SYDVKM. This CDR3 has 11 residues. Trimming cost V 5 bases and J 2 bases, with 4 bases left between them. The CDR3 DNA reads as TGTGCCAGCAGTGACACCTACGAGCAGTACTTC. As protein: CASSDTYEQYF.

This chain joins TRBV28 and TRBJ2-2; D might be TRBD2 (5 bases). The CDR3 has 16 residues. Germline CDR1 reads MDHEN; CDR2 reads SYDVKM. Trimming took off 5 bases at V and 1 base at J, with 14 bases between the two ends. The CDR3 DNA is TGTGCCAGCAGTGACGGTAGCGCAAAGAACACCGGGGAGCTGTTTTTT. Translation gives CASSDGSAKNTGELFF.

CDR3 sequence (DNA): TGTGCCAGCTTAGGACAGGGGAGCGAGCAGTACTTC. This sequence encodes CASLGQGSEQYF. J is TRBJ2-7 and V is TRBV6-6, with TRBD1 matching over 9 bases. V lost 8 bases to trimming and J lost 6 bases; unmatched junction nucleotides: 5. Per the germline V gene, CDR1 is MNHNY and CDR2 is SVGAGI (reference sequence). The CDR3 covers 12 residues.

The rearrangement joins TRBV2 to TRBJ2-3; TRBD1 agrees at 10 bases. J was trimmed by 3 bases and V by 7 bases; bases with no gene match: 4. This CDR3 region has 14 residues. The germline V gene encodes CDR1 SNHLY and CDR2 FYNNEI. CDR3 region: CASTGGQGTDTQYF. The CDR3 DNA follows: TGTGCCAGCACAGGGGGACAGGGGACAGATACGCAGTATTTT.

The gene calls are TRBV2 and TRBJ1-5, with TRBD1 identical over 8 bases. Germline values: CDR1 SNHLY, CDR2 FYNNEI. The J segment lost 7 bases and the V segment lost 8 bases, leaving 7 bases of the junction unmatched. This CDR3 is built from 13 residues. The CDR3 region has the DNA TGTGCCAGCCACAGGGGGGACGGGCAGCCCCAGCATTTT. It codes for CASHRGDGQPQHF. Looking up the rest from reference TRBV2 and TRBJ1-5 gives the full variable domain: EPEVTQTPSHQVTQMGQEVILRCVPISNHLYFYWYRQILGQKVEFLVSFYNNEISEKSEIFDDQFSVERPDGSNFTLKIRSTKLEDSAMYFCASHRGDGQPQHFGDGTRLSIL.

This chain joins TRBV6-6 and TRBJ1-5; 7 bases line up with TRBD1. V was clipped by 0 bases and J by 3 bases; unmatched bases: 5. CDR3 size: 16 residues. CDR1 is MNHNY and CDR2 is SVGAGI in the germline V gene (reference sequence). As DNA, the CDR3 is TGTGCCAGCAGTTACTCGGCCGGGACAGACAATCAGCCCCAGCATTTT. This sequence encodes CASSYSAGTDNQPQHF.

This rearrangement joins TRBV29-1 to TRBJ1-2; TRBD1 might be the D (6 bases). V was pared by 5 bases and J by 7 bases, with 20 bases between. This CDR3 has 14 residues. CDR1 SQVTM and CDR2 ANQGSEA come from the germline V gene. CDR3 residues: CSVSGSGQPPGYTF. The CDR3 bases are TGCAGCGTTTCCGGGTCGGGACAACCTCCTGGCTACACCTTC.

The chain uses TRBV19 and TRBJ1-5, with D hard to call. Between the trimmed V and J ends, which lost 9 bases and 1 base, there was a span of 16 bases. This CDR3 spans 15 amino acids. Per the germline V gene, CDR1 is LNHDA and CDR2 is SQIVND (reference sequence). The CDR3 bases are TGTGCCAGCGCCGGGTCTCAAATAAGCAATCAGCCCCAGCATTTT. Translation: CASAGSQISNQPQHF.

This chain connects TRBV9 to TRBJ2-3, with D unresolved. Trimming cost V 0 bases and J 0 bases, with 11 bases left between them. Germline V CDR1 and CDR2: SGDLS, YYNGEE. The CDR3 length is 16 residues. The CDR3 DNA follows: TGTGCCAGCAGCGTAGGAAAAGGCGGTAGCACAGATACGCAGTATTTT. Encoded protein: CASSVGKGGSTDTQYF.

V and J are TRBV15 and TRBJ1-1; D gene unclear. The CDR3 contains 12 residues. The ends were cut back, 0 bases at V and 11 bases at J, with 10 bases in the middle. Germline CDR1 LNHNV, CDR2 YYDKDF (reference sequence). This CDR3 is CATSRELGAAFF. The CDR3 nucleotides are TGTGCCACCAGCAGAGAACTTGGTGCGGCTTTCTTT.

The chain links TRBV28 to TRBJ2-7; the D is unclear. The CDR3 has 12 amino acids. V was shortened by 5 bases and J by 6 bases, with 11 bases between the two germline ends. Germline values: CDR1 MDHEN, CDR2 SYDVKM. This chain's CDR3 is CASSEQSREQYF. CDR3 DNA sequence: TGTGCCAGCAGTGAACAAAGTCGCGAGCAGTACTTC.

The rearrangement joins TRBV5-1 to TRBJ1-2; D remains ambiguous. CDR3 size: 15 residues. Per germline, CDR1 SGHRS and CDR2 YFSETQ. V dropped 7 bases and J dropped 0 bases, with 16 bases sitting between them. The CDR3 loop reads CASSRVEPSNYGYTF. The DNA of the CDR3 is TGCGCCAGCTCCCGTGTGGAGCCCTCTAACTATGGCTACACCTTC.

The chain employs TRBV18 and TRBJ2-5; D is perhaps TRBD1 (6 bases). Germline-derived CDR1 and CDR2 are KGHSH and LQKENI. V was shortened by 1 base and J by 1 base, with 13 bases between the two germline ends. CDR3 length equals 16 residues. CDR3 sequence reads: CASSPLARGFQETQYF. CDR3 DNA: TGTGCCAGCTCACCACTTGCCAGGGGCTTCCAAGAGACCCAGTACTTC.

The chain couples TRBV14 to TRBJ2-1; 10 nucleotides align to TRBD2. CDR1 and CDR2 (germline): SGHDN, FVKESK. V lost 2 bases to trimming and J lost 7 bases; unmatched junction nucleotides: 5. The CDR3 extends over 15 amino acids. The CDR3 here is CASSQLAGVKNEQFF. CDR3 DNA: TGTGCCAGCAGCCAACTAGCGGGAGTTAAAAATGAGCAGTTCTTC.

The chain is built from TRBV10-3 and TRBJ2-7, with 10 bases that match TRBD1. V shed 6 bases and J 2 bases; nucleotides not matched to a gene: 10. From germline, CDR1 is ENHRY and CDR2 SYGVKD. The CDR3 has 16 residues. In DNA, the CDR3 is TGTGCCATCAGGAAAACGGGACAGGGGTGGCCCTACGAGCAGTACTTC. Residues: CAIRKTGQGWPYEQYF.

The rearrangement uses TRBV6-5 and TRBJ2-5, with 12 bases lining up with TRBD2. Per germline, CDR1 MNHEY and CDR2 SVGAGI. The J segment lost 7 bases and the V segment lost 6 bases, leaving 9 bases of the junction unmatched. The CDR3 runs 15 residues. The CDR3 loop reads CASSPRTSGDGTQYF. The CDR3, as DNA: TGTGCCAGCAGCCCAAGGACTAGCGGGGACGGGACCCAGTACTTC.

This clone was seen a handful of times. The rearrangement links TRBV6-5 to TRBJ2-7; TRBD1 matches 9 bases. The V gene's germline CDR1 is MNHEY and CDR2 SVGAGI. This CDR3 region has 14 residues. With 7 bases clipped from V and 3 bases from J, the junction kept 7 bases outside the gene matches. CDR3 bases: TGTGCCAGCAAGTATGACAGGGGGTTCTACGAGCAGTACTTC. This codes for CASKYDRGFYEQYF.

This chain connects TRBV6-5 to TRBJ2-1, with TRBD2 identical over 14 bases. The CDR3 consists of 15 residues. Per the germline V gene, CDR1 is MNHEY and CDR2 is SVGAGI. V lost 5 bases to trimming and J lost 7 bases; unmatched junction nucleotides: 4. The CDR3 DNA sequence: TGTGCCAGCAGTCCCGGGACTAGCGGGAGAAATGAGCAGTTCTTC. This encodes CASSPGTSGRNEQFF.

The DNA for the CDR3 is TGTGCCAGCAGCTTACAAGCGGGCGCCGCCTACGAGCAGTACTTC. Protein: CASSLQAGAAYEQYF. The chain couples TRBV7-2 to TRBJ2-7, with TRBD2 as a possible D gene (6 bases). Trimming cost V 2 bases and J 2 bases, with 13 bases left between them. The germline V gene has CDR1 SGHTA and CDR2 FQGNSA. The CDR3 contains 15 residues.

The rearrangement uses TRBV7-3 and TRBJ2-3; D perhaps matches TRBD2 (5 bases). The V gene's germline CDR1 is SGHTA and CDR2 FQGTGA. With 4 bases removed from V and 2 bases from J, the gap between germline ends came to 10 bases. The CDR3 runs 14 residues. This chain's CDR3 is CASSSGIYTDTQYF. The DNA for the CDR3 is TGTGCCAGCAGCTCGGGAATTTACACAGATACGCAGTATTTT.

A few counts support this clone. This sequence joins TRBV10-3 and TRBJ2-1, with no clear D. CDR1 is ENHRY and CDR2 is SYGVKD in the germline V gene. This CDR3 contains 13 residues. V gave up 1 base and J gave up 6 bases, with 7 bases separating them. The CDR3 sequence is CAISEFTGNEQFF. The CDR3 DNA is TGTGCCATCAGTGAGTTTACGGGCAATGAGCAGTTCTTC.